These 8 T cell receptor beta chains were sequenced from one sample in a study of cytotoxic CD8 clonotypes in ibrutinib-treated CLL. The repertoire was sequenced with immunoSEQ multiplex PCR; TCRdb's copy has only in-frame clones and lacks some. The data hold hundreds of thousands of clones, with around 70% observed a single time. The specimen comprised PBMCs, sampled after 12 months of ibrutinib treatment. The receptors shown here come from a human donor with chronic lymphocytic leukemia.

The genes are TRBV5-4 and TRBJ2-5; D tentatively fits TRBD1 or TRBD2 (5 bases each). Trimming cost V 5 bases and J 5 bases, with 16 bases left between them. The germline gives CDR1 SGHNT, CDR2 YYREEE (reference sequence). The CDR3 extends over 14 amino acids. The CDR3 loop is CASSSQGDWETQYF. CDR3 sequence (DNA): TGTGCCAGCAGTAGCCAGGGAGATTGGGAGACCCAGTACTTC.

The chain couples TRBV5-1 to TRBJ1-4, with D uncertain. Germline CDR1 is SGHRS and CDR2 is YFSETQ. V dropped 1 base and J dropped 8 bases, with 15 bases sitting between them. The CDR3 contains 15 residues. The CDR3 loop is CASSLPQPQEEKLFF. The CDR3 DNA follows: TGCGCCAGCAGCTTGCCCCAGCCCCAGGAGGAAAAACTGTTTTTT.

CDR3 residues: CASSSGEWSGNTIYF. The CDR3 coding sequence is TGCGCCAGCAGCTCAGGGGAATGGTCTGGAAACACCATATATTTT. The chain employs TRBV5-1 and TRBJ1-3, with D perhaps TRBD1 (6 bases). CDR1 is SGHRS, CDR2 YFSETQ, per germline. Trimming cost V 3 bases and J 1 base, with 11 bases left between them. There are 15 residues in the CDR3.

Only a few counts were recorded for this clone. The chain is built from TRBV5-6 and TRBJ1-4, with D tentatively TRBD1 (5 bases). CDR1 is SGHDT and CDR2 is YYEEEE in the germline V gene. CDR3 length: 14 amino acids. V lost 0 bases to trimming and J lost 6 bases, with 9 bases between them. In DNA, the CDR3 is TGTGCCAGCAGCTTGGGGGGGAGCGATGAAAAACTGTTTTTT. It codes for CASSLGGSDEKLFF.

The rearrangement links TRBV11-1 to TRBJ2-5; the match to TRBD1 covers 9 bases. The CDR3 extends over 16 amino acids. Germline-derived CDR1 and CDR2 are SGHAT and FQDESV (reference sequence). J gave up 6 bases and V 2 bases, and 10 bases lay outside the gene matches. The CDR3 is CASSLTPGTGYQTQYF. The DNA for the CDR3 is TGTGCCAGCAGCTTAACCCCCGGGACAGGGTATCAGACCCAGTACTTC.

This clone was detected a few times. The DNA of the CDR3 is TGTGCCTGGAGTAGGCTGACAGGGTCCTACGAGCAGTACTTC. This encodes CAWSRLTGSYEQYF. The V and J genes are TRBV30 and TRBJ2-7, with 7 nucleotides matching TRBD1. The CDR3 extends over 14 amino acids. The J segment lost 1 base and the V segment lost 2 bases, leaving 5 bases of the junction unmatched. Looked up from germline, CDR1 is GTSNPN and CDR2 is SVGIG (reference sequence).

The V gene is TRBV7-6, the J gene TRBJ1-1, with 10 bases fitting TRBD1. Germline CDR1 reads SGHVS; CDR2 reads FNYEAQ. The CDR3 covers 14 residues. The V and J ends lost 5 bases and 7 bases, in that order; junction bases with no gene match: 7. This CDR3 reads CASSPGQGVFEAFF. The CDR3 DNA sequence: TGTGCCAGCAGCCCCGGACAGGGGGTTTTTGAAGCTTTCTTT.

This chain uses TRBV6-5 with TRBJ1-2, with a tentative D call TRBD1 (5 bases). V lost 0 bases and J 7 bases, leaving 18 bases between the germline ends. Germline V CDR1 and CDR2: MNHEY, SVGAGI. The CDR3 is 16 residues long. This CDR3 is CASSYSNAGPLGGYTF. The CDR3 DNA reads as TGTGCCAGCAGTTACTCCAATGCAGGGCCCTTAGGTGGCTACACCTTC.